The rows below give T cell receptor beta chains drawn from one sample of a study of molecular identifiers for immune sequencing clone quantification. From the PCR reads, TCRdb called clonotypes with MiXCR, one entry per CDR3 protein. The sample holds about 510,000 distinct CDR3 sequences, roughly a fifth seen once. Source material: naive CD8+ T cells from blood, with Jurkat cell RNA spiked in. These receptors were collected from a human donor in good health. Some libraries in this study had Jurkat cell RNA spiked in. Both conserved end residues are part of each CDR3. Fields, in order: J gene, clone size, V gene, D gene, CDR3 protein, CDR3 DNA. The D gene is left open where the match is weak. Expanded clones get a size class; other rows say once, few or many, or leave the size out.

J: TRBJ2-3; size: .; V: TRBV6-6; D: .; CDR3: CASSYYLGDTQYF; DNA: TGTGCCAGCAGTTACTATCTGGGAGATACGCAGTATTTT
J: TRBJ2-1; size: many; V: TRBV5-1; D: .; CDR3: CASSSTLDYNEQFF; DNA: TGCGCCAGCAGCTCCACACTAGACTACAATGAGCAGTTCTTC
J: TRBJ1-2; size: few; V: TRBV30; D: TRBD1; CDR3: CAWTTGDYPRYGYTF; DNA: TGTGCCTGGACCACAGGGGATTACCCCCGTTATGGCTACACCTTC
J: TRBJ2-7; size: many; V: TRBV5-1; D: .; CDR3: CASSLESSYEQYF; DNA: TGTGCCAGCAGCTTGGAAAGCTCCTACGAGCAGTACTTC
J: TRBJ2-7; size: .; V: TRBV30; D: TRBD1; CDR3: CAWSEGRGHEQYF; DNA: TGTGCCTGGAGTGAGGGCAGGGGGCACGAGCAGTACTTC
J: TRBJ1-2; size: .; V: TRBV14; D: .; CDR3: CASSQGGTYGYTF; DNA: TGTGCCAGCAGCCAAGGAGGGACCTATGGCTACACCTTC
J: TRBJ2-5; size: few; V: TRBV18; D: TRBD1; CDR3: CASSRTGQEETQYF; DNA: TGTGCCAGCTCACGAACGGGACAGGAAGAGACCCAGTACTTC
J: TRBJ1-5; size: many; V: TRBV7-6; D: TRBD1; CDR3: CASSLDRYRGRGNQPQHF; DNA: TGTGCCAGCAGCTTAGATCGGTACAGGGGCCGAGGGAATCAGCCCCAGCATTTT
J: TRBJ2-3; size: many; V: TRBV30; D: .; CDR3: CAWSSESTDTQYF; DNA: TGTGCCTGGAGTAGTGAGTCCACAGATACGCAGTATTTT
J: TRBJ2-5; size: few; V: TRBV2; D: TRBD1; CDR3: CASSPRTGEGSVPQYF; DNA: TGTGCCAGCAGTCCCCGGACAGGGGAGGGATCGGTGCCCCAGTACTTC
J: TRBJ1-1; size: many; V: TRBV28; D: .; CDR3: CASSFEGYTEAFF; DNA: TGTGCCAGCAGTTTCGAGGGGTACACTGAAGCTTTCTTT
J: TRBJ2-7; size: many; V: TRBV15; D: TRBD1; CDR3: CATSSGTGYEQYF; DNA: TGTGCCACCAGCAGCGGGACAGGCTACGAGCAGTACTTC
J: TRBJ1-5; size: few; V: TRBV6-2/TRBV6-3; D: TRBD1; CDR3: CASRKKTGGIQPQHF; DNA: TGTGCCAGCAGAAAAAAGACAGGGGGCATTCAGCCCCAGCATTTT
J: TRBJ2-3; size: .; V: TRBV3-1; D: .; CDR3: CASSQEGQPTDTQYF; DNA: TGTGCCAGCAGCCAAGAGGGGCAACCCACAGATACGCAGTATTTT
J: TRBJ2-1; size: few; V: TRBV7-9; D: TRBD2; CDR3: CASSRGTSGLDNEQFF; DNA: TGTGCCAGCAGCCGTGGGACTAGCGGGTTGGATAATGAGCAGTTCTTC
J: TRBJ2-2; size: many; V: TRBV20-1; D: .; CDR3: CSVKSAVSTGELFF; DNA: TGCAGTGTCAAGTCGGCAGTCAGCACCGGGGAGCTGTTTTTT
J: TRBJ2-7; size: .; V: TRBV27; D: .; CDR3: CASSSQGIRVFYEQYF; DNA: TGTGCCAGCAGCAGTCAAGGGATTAGAGTATTCTACGAGCAGTACTTC
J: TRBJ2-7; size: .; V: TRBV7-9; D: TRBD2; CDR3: CASSPRTSRGRYEQYF; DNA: TGTGCCAGCAGCCCTAGGACTAGCAGAGGGAGGTACGAGCAGTACTTC
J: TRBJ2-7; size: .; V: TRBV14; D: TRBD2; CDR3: CASSQMASGAFYEQYF; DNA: TGTGCCAGCAGCCAAATGGCTAGCGGGGCTTTCTACGAGCAGTACTTC
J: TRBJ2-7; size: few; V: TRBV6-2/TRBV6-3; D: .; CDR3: CASSFPLFGAASYEQYF; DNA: TGTGCCAGCAGTTTCCCCCTCTTCGGAGCCGCGTCCTACGAGCAGTACTTC
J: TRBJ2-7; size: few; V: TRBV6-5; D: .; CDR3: CASSYSMRQAYEQYF; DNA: TGTGCCAGCAGTTACTCTATGAGACAGGCCTACGAGCAGTACTTC
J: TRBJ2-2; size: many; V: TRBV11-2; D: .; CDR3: CASSLVGQNTGELFF; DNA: TGTGCCAGCAGCTTAGTCGGACAGAACACCGGGGAGCTGTTTTTT
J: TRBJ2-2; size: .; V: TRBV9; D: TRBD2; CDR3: CASSALAGGPTGELFF; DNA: TGTGCCAGCAGCGCTTTAGCGGGAGGGCCAACCGGGGAGCTGTTTTTT
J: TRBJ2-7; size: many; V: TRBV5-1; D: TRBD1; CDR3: CASSLEGASYEQYF; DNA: TGCGCCAGCAGCTTGGAGGGGGCCTCCTACGAGCAGTACTTC
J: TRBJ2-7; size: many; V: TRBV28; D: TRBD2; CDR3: CASSFVLAGGSSHEQYF; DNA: TGTGCCAGCAGTTTCGTACTAGCGGGAGGATCGTCCCACGAGCAGTACTTC
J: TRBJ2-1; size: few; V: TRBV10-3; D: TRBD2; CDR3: CAISGSAGGILSYNEQFF; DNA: TGTGCCATCAGTGGGTCGGCGGGAGGAATCTTGTCCTACAATGAGCAGTTCTTC
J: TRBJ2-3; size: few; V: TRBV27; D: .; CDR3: CASSLIGVADTQYF; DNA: TGTGCCAGCAGTTTAATCGGGGTAGCAGATACGCAGTATTTT
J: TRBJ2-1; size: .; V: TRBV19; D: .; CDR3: CASSRPDYYSSYNEQFF; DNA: TGTGCCAGTAGCCGTCCAGACTACTATAGCTCCTACAATGAGCAGTTCTTC
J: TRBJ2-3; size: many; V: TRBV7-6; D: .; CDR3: CASSYVEDTQYF; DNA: TGTGCCAGCAGCTACGTTGAGGATACGCAGTATTTT
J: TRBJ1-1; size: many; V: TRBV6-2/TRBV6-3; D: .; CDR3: CASSRRGTEAFF; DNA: TGTGCCAGCAGTCGGAGAGGCACTGAAGCTTTCTTT
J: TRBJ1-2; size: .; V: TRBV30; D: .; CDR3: CAWAGYGYTF; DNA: TGTGCCTGGGCCGGGTATGGCTACACCTTC
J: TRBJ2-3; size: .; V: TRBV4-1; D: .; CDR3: CASSQESQDTFHTQYF; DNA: TGCGCCAGCAGCCAAGAATCCCAAGACACCTTCCATACGCAGTATTTT
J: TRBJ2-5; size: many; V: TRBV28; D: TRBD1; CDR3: CAGSPDREGETQYF; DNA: TGTGCCGGGTCCCCGGACAGGGAAGGAGAGACCCAGTACTTC
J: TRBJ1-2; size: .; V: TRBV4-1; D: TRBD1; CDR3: CASSHRTGGVYGYTF; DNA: TGCGCCAGCAGCCACCGGACAGGGGGAGTCTATGGCTACACCTTC
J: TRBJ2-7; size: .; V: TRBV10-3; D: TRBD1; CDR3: CAISNPGTGLVNEQYF; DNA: TGTGCCATCAGTAACCCCGGGACAGGGCTAGTGAACGAGCAGTACTTC
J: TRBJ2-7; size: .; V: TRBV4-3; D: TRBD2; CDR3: CASSQDQRAGVYEQYF; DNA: TGCGCCAGCAGCCAAGATCAACGAGCGGGGGTGTACGAGCAGTACTTC
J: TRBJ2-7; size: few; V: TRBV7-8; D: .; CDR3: CASSPGGVWAYEQYF; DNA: TGTGCCAGCAGCCCAGGGGGGGTATGGGCCTACGAGCAGTACTTC
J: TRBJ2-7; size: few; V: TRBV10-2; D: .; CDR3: CASSEPLRGTENEQYF; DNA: TGCGCCAGCAGTGAGCCTTTACGCGGGACCGAAAACGAGCAGTACTTC
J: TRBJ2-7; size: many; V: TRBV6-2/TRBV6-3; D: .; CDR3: CASSYFSSYEQYF; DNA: TGTGCCAGCAGTTATTTCAGCTCCTACGAGCAGTACTTC
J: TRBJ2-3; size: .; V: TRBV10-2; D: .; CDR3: CASSGPQTGAPADTQYF; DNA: TGCGCCAGCAGTGGCCCCCAAACGGGGGCCCCGGCAGATACGCAGTATTTT